What follows are 3 T cell receptor beta chains derived from one specimen sequenced in a study of blood T cell repertoires in COVID-19. Some clones are missing from TCRdb's copy, which holds only in-frame ones; the method was immunoSEQ multiplex PCR. Among about 170,000 clones listed, around 87% were seen once. Sequences were obtained from peripheral blood. The receptors here all came from a woman aged 80 or older with COVID-19, enrolled during active disease.

The V and J genes are TRBV2 and TRBJ2-2; 8 bases fit TRBD2. Per germline, CDR1 SNHLY and CDR2 FYNNEI. The CDR3 is made up of 15 amino acids. V was clipped by 5 bases and J by 7 bases; unmatched bases: 9. The DNA for the CDR3 is TGTGCCAGCAGTAAGGCGGGAGGAGGTGGCGGGGAGCTGTTTTTT. Protein: CASSKAGGGGGELFF.

The CDR3 spells CASSPLSRGAIPDYEQYF. CDR3 bases: TGTGCCAGCTCACCACTTTCTCGGGGGGCGATCCCGGACTACGAGCAGTACTTC. The chain has TRBV18 and TRBJ2-7; possibly TRBD2 for D (7 bases). The germline V gene encodes CDR1 KGHSH and CDR2 LQKENI. This CDR3 has 18 residues. Between the trimmed V and J ends, which lost 1 base and 3 bases, there was a span of 22 bases.

This chain links TRBV19 with TRBJ1-2; D unresolved. The CDR3 runs to 13 residues. V lost 1 base to trimming and J lost 6 bases, with 9 bases between them. The germline V gene encodes CDR1 LNHDA and CDR2 SQIVND (reference sequence). The CDR3 here is CASSIASGNGYTF. For the CDR3, the DNA is TGTGCCAGTAGTATAGCTTCGGGTAATGGCTACACCTTC.